This TCR beta chain stems from a study of blood T cell repertoires in COVID-19. Overall study: Sites in the United States, Italy and Spain provided acute and convalescent COVID-19 samples. Nucleic acid was either cDNA or gDNA, and it came from T cells, B-cell-depleted T cells, or PBMCs.

V was pared by 1 base and J by 1 base, with 13 bases between. Germline CDR1 LNHDA, CDR2 SQIVND (reference sequence). The length of the CDR3 is 16 residues. As processed by the authors: How many nucleated cells were present was estimated from reference gene primer amplification. The repertoire was sequenced with immunoSEQ multiplex PCR; TCRdb's copy has only in-frame clones and lacks some. V and J calls and clone size are as listed in that table; D and trimming were resolved from the DNA. The sample has about 250,000 clones, 86% seen once. The chain links TRBV19 to TRBJ1-1; D might be TRBD1 (6 bases). The sequence was collected from a woman aged 55-70 years who had recovered from COVID-19. Input material: peripheral blood. The CDR3 here is CASSIVGTGQNTEAFF. In DNA form, the CDR3 reads TGTGCCAGTAGTATAGTCGGCACAGGGCAGAACACTGAAGCTTTCTTT.